These 21 T cell receptor beta chains came from one sample sequenced in a study of blood T cell repertoires in COVID-19. Libraries were prepared by immunoSEQ multiplex PCR; TCRdb keeps only in-frame clonotypes and omits some of them. The sample includes 55,000 to 80,000 clones, 80% to 95% of them seen just once. Sequenced sample: peripheral blood. The receptor source for this set is a human donor in a cohort sampled during active COVID-19.

V gene TRBV3-1 (or the pseudogene TRBV3-2) combines with J gene TRBJ2-3; a weak D match, TRBD2 (6 bases). The CDR3 contains 14 residues. Germline V CDR1 and CDR2: LGHDT, YNNKEL (reference sequence). V was pared by 3 bases and J by 4 bases, with 11 bases between. As DNA, the CDR3 is TGTGCCAGCAGCCAGTTGGCGGGGCCAGATACGCAGTATTTT. It encodes CASSQLAGPDTQYF.

This chain connects TRBV15 to TRBJ2-3; D ambiguous. The V and J ends lost 3 bases and 4 bases respectively, with 11 bases between them. CDR1 is LNHNV and CDR2 is YYDKDF in the germline V gene (reference sequence). The CDR3 runs to 14 residues. The CDR3 DNA is TGTGCCACCAGCAGGTGGCTAGTTGCAGATACGCAGTATTTT. Its translation: CATSRWLVADTQYF.

This chain joins TRBV6-5 and TRBJ1-3; D ambiguous. The CDR3 totals 15 residues. V was shortened by 5 bases and J by 2 bases, with 13 bases between the two germline ends. CDR1 MNHEY and CDR2 SVGAGI come from the germline V gene. The CDR3 region is CASSRNSHAGNTIYF. The CDR3 region has the DNA TGTGCCAGCAGTCGGAACAGTCACGCTGGAAACACCATATATTTT.

The DNA for the CDR3 is TGTGCCAGCAGCCGACCCCTAAGACAGGGGGCGTCCGGGGAGCTGTTTTTT. Its protein product is CASSRPLRQGASGELFF. This sequence joins TRBV3-1 (or the pseudogene TRBV3-2) and TRBJ2-2, with 10 bases aligning to TRBD1. CDR3 length: 17 amino acids. The germline V gene encodes CDR1 LGHDT and CDR2 YNNKEL (reference sequence). The V gene end was trimmed by 4 bases and the J gene end by 6 bases; junction bases not matched to a gene: 11.

The chain has TRBV3-1 (or the pseudogene TRBV3-2) and TRBJ1-3, with unresolved D. The CDR3 extends over 14 amino acids. Germline V gene data show CDR1 as LGHDT and CDR2 as YNNKEL (reference sequence). V gave up 6 bases and J gave up 0 bases, with 9 bases separating them. CDR3 in amino acids: CASRFTGSGNTIYF. CDR3 DNA sequence: TGTGCCAGCAGATTCACGGGCTCTGGAAACACCATATATTTT.

The chain links TRBV6-5 to TRBJ1-6; weak D call: TRBD1 (6 bases). The CDR3 has 14 amino acids. The V gene lost 10 bases and the J gene lost 5 bases, with 15 bases spanning the gap. Germline lookup yields CDR1 MNHEY and CDR2 SVGAGI. This CDR3 reads CATRAQGNNSPLHF. In nucleotides, the CDR3 is TGTGCCACCAGGGCCCAGGGGAATAATTCACCCCTCCACTTT.

The chain joins TRBV9 to TRBJ1-2; TRBD1 might be the D (5 bases). Germline V CDR1 and CDR2: SGDLS, YYNGEE. V was clipped by 2 bases and J by 6 bases, with 17 bases between them. The CDR3 runs 15 residues. The CDR3 is CASSVSVRGDDGYTF. CDR3 nucleotide sequence: TGTGCCAGCAGCGTTTCCGTGCGGGGGGACGATGGCTACACCTTC.

CDR3: CASSSGTGIGQPQHF. DNA of the CDR3: TGTGCCAGCAGCAGCGGGACAGGGATAGGTCAGCCCCAGCATTTT. This sequence joins TRBV5-6 and TRBJ1-5, with 9 positions matching TRBD1. This CDR3 comprises 15 residues. V dropped 4 bases and J dropped 6; count of bases not matched to a gene: 8. Germline V gives CDR1 SGHDT, CDR2 YYEEEE.

The chain joins TRBV11-2 to TRBJ1-2; D unresolved. The germline gives CDR1 SGHAT, CDR2 FQNNGV. V lost 0 bases, J lost 2 bases, and 10 bases lay in between. CDR3 size: 15 residues. The CDR3 DNA is TGTGCCAGCAGCTTAGATCGGATACAGAACTATGGCTACACCTTC. It is translated as CASSLDRIQNYGYTF. The whole variable domain, remainder taken from reference TRBV11-2 and TRBJ1-2, is EAGVAQSPRYKIIEKRQSVAFWCNPISGHATLYWYQQILGQGPKLLIQFQNNGVVDDSQLPKDRFSAERLKGVDSTLKIQPAKLEDSAVYLCASSLDRIQNYGYTFGSGTRLTVV.

The chain recombines TRBV18 with TRBJ2-7; the D is unclear. The CDR3 runs 16 residues. V lost 0 bases and J lost 5, with 17 bases in between. Germline CDR1 is KGHSH and CDR2 is LQKENI. The DNA for the CDR3 is TGTGCCAGCTCACCACCAAGGCCACCCCACCTAGACGAGCAGTACTTC. Amino acid sequence: CASSPPRPPHLDEQYF.

V usage is TRBV5-1 and J usage is TRBJ2-3; tentatively, D is TRBD1 (6 bases). The germline gives CDR1 SGHRS, CDR2 YFSETQ. The CDR3 has 14 residues. The V end lost 4 bases, the J end lost 4 bases, and 13 bases lay between the germline ends. CDR3 sequence reads: CASSPTGLADTQYF. Here the CDR3 DNA reads TGCGCCAGCAGCCCGACAGGTTTGGCAGATACGCAGTATTTT.

J is TRBJ2-5 and V is TRBV6-6, with unresolved D. Per germline, CDR1 MNHNY and CDR2 SVGAGI (reference sequence). V was trimmed by 8 bases and J by 5 bases, leaving 9 bases between them. There are 11 residues in the CDR3. The DNA for the CDR3 is TGTGCCAGCGGGCGAGAGGAGACCCAGTACTTC. As protein: CASGREETQYF.

About this clone: This sample also contains other DNA sequences that code for the same CDR3. This sequence joins TRBV29-1 and TRBJ1-2; TRBD1 agrees at 9 bases. The germline CDR1 and CDR2 sequences are SQVTM and ANQGSEA. The CDR3 runs to 12 residues. The V segment lost 6 bases and the J segment 5 bases; nucleotides outside the gene matches: 4. The CDR3 region is CSVADRGYGYTF. The CDR3 nucleotides are TGCAGCGTGGCGGACAGGGGTTATGGCTACACCTTC.

A remark on this clone: The same CDR3 can be traced to other DNA sequences in this sample. This rearrangement joins TRBV6-4 to TRBJ2-1, with D possibly being TRBD2 (5 bases). V lost 0 bases, J lost 0 bases, and 6 bases lay in between. Germline CDR1 and CDR2: MRHNA and SNTAGT. This CDR3 has 15 amino acids. As DNA, the CDR3 is TGTGCCAGCAGTGACTCGGGGAGCTCCTACAATGAGCAGTTCTTC. Translating it yields CASSDSGSSYNEQFF.

J is TRBJ1-4 and V is TRBV6-8; possible D gene TRBD1, 6 bases. Trimming stripped 6 bases from V and 0 bases from J, with 14 bases between. The length of the CDR3 is 16 residues. Per germline, CDR1 MNHGY and CDR2 SAAAGT. CDR3 bases: TGTGCCAGCAGCTCCGACAGGCCCTCAACTAATGAAAAACTGTTTTTT. Encoded protein: CASSSDRPSTNEKLFF.

The chain couples TRBV3-1 (or the pseudogene TRBV3-2) to TRBJ2-5; TRBD2 aligns across 13 bases. The CDR3 has 16 amino acids. Germline assignment: CDR1 LGHDT and CDR2 YNNKEL (reference sequence). Losses at the gene ends were 4 bases for V and 7 bases for J; bases not matched to a gene: 9. The CDR3 nucleotides are TGTGCCAGCAGCCTTGGGACTAGCGGGATCCTGGGGACCCAGTACTTC. The encoded protein is CASSLGTSGILGTQYF.

This clone was observed once. The chain combines TRBV6-5 with TRBJ2-2, with 7 positions matching TRBD2. Germline CDR1 MNHEY, CDR2 SVGAGI. This CDR3 is 15 amino acids long. The V and J ends lost 6 bases and 1 base, in that order; junction bases with no gene match: 5. CDR3 loop: CASSPGTMNTGELFF. The CDR3 DNA reads TGTGCCAGCAGCCCCGGGACTATGAACACCGGGGAGCTGTTTTTT.

The chain employs TRBV30 and TRBJ1-1, with TRBD1 as a possible D gene (5 bases). The CDR3 is 13 residues long. With 3 bases removed from V and 3 bases from J, the gap between germline ends came to 11 bases. Looked up from germline, CDR1 is GTSNPN and CDR2 is SVGIG (reference sequence). The CDR3 protein is CAWRSKGYTEAFF. CDR3 nucleotides: TGTGCCTGGAGATCGAAGGGGTACACTGAAGCTTTCTTT.

The genes are TRBV3-1 (or the pseudogene TRBV3-2) and TRBJ2-7; TRBD2 aligns across 10 bases. This CDR3 has 14 residues. Germline V lookup: CDR1 LGHDT, CDR2 YNNKEL (reference sequence). The V and J ends lost 4 bases and 2 bases, in that order; junction bases with no gene match: 2. The CDR3 DNA is TGTGCCAGCAGCCGGACTAGCGGTCCCTACGAGCAGTACTTC. Its translation is CASSRTSGPYEQYF.

The CDR3 sequence is CATARYDSGGDLSSYNEQFF. The DNA of the CDR3 is TGTGCCACCGCCCGTTATGATAGCGGGGGGGATTTGAGCTCCTACAATGAGCAGTTCTTC. This chain uses TRBV15 with TRBJ2-1, with 11 bases identical to TRBD2. Germline CDR1 is LNHNV and CDR2 is YYDKDF (reference sequence). V was pared by 8 bases and J by 0 bases, with 18 bases of the junction left unmatched. The CDR3 sequence is 20 residues long.

The chain is built from TRBV28 and TRBJ1-6, with D possibly being TRBD1 (6 bases). Germline V gives CDR1 MDHEN, CDR2 SYDVKM. The ends were cut back, 2 bases at V and 0 bases at J, with 8 bases in the middle. The CDR3 contains 16 residues. In nucleotides, the CDR3 is TGTGCCAGCAGTTTAGCAGGGGACTCCTATAATTCACCCCTCCACTTT. Translated: CASSLAGDSYNSPLHF.